A selection of T cell receptor beta chains follows, all from one sample in a study of blood T cell repertoires in COVID-19. The protocol was immunoSEQ multiplex PCR, while the TCRdb copy is restricted to in-frame clones and leaves out a portion. This sample has over 400,000 clones, with approximately 83% found just once. The specimen was peripheral blood. The receptors here all came from a human donor in a cohort sampled during active COVID-19. The CDR3 runs from the conserved cysteine through the conserved F or W. Each record gives: CDR3 protein, CDR3 DNA, J gene, V gene, CDR3 length, clone size, D gene. A D gene is named only where the DNA matches it firmly. Clone size is shown for a subset of rows, as once, few, many or a class of expanded clone.

CDR3 protein: CASSPRRTYEQYF; CDR3 DNA: TGTGCCAGCTCACCGAGGCGGACCTACGAGCAGTACTTC; J gene: TRBJ2-7; V gene: TRBV18; CDR3 length: 13; clone size: -; D gene: -
CDR3 protein: CASSLMDSIF; CDR3 DNA: TGTGCCAGCAGTTTAATGGACAGTATCTTC; J gene: TRBJ1-2; V gene: TRBV12-3/TRBV12-4; CDR3 length: 10; clone size: -; D gene: -
CDR3 protein: CASRQDPGTSTDTQYF; CDR3 DNA: TGTGCCAGCAGGCAAGACCCCGGGACTTCGACAGATACGCAGTATTTT; J gene: TRBJ2-3; V gene: TRBV5-4; CDR3 length: 16; clone size: -; D gene: -
CDR3 protein: CASSRGGMNTGELFF; CDR3 DNA: TGTGCCAGCAGTCGCGGGGGAATGAACACCGGGGAGCTGTTTTTT; J gene: TRBJ2-2; V gene: TRBV28; CDR3 length: 15; clone size: -; D gene: TRBD2
CDR3 protein: CAILGGDREVISPLHF; CDR3 DNA: TGTGCCATCCTGGGGGGGGACAGGGAGGTAATTTCACCCCTCCACTTT; J gene: TRBJ1-6; V gene: TRBV28; CDR3 length: 16; clone size: -; D gene: TRBD1
CDR3 protein: CSVERDLKETQYF; CDR3 DNA: TGCAGCGTTGAGCGGGACTTGAAAGAGACCCAGTACTTC; J gene: TRBJ2-5; V gene: TRBV29-1; CDR3 length: 13; clone size: -; D gene: -
CDR3 protein: CASSSDSASEQYF; CDR3 DNA: TGTGCCAGCAGCTCGGACAGCGCAAGTGAGCAGTACTTC; J gene: TRBJ2-7; V gene: TRBV7-9; CDR3 length: 13; clone size: few; D gene: -
CDR3 protein: CASRLGRETGELFF; CDR3 DNA: TGTGCCAGCAGGTTAGGGAGGGAGACCGGGGAGCTGTTTTTT; J gene: TRBJ2-2; V gene: TRBV5-4; CDR3 length: 14; clone size: -; D gene: TRBD2
CDR3 protein: CASRQNRTDTQYF; CDR3 DNA: TGCGCCAGCAGGCAAAACAGGACAGATACGCAGTATTTT; J gene: TRBJ2-3; V gene: TRBV4-1; CDR3 length: 13; clone size: -; D gene: -
CDR3 protein: CASSYRGQGARWAFF; CDR3 DNA: TGTGCCAGCAGTTACCGGGGACAGGGGGCAAGGTGGGCTTTCTTT; J gene: TRBJ1-1; V gene: TRBV6-2/TRBV6-3; CDR3 length: 15; clone size: -; D gene: TRBD1